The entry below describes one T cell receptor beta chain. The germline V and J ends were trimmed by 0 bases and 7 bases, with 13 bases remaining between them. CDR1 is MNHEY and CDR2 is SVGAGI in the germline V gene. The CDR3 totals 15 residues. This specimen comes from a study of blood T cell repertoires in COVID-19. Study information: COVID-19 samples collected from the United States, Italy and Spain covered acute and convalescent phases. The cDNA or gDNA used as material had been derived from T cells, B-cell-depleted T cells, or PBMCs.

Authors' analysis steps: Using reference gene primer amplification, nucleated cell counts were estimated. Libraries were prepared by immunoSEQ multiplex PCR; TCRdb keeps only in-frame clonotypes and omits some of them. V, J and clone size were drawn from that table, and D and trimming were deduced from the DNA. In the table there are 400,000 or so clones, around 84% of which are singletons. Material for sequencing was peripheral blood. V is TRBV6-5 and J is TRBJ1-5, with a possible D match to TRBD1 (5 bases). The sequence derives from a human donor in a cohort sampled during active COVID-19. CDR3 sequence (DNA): TGTGCCAGCAGTTACTCGTCAGGGTGGAACCAGCCCCAGCATTTT. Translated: CASSYSSGWNQPQHF.